This note documents a single T cell receptor (beta chain) sequence. The junction and the germline gene differ at one end; a read error may be behind it. These data are taken from a study of T cell repertoires in cytomegalovirus infection. TCRdb reprocessed the reads via MiXCR and lists one record per CDR3 protein. This table has more than 650,000 distinct CDR3 sequences, about 40% appearing once. CDR3 length: 17 residues. The V gene's germline CDR1 is SGHAT and CDR2 FQNNGV. Sequenced material: PBMCs. The chain recombines TRBV11-2 with TRBJ1-1, with D possibly TRBD1 on 5 matching bases. The sequence derives from a human donor in good health (CMV status not recorded). Some clones in this sample may be carry-over from other donors' samples. CDR3 nucleotide sequence: TGTGCCAACAGCCCAAACGGGGCCTATTCATTGAACACTGAAGCTTTCTTT. Its protein product is CANSPNGAYSLNTEAFF. The variable domain in full, completed from reference TRBV11-2 and TRBJ1-1, reads EAGVAQSPRYKIIEKRQSVAFWCNPISGHATLYWYQQILGQGPKLLIQFQNNGVVDDSQLPKDRFSAERLKGVDSTLKIQPAKLEDSAVYLCANSPNGAYSLNTEAFFGQGTRLTVV.